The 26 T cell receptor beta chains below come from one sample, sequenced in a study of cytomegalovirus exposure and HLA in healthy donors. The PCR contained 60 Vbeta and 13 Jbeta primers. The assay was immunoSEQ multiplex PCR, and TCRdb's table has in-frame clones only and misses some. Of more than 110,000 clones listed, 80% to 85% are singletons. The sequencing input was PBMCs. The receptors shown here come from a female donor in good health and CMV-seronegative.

This CDR3 is CASSYGQRQFF. The CDR3 nucleotides read TGTGCCAGCAGTTACGGACAGCGTCAGTTCTTC. The chain is built from TRBV6-5 and TRBJ2-1, with TRBD1 as a possible D gene (6 bases). Per the germline V gene, CDR1 is MNHEY and CDR2 is SVGAGI. The CDR3 runs to 11 residues. The germline V and J ends were trimmed by 2 bases and 13 bases, with 9 bases remaining between them.

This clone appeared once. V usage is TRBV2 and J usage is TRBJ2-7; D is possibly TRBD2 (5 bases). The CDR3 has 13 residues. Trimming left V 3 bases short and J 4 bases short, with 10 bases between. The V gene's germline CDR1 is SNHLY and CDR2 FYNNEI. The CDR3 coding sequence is TGTGCCAGCAGTGATGACACGGGGTACGAGCAGTACTTC. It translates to CASSDDTGYEQYF.

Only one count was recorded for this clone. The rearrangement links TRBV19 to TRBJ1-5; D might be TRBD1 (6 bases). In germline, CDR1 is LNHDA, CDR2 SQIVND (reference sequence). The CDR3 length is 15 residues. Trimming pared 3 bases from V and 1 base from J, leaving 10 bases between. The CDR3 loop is CASSMGAASNQPQHF. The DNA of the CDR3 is TGTGCCAGTAGTATGGGGGCTGCCAGCAATCAGCCCCAGCATTTT.

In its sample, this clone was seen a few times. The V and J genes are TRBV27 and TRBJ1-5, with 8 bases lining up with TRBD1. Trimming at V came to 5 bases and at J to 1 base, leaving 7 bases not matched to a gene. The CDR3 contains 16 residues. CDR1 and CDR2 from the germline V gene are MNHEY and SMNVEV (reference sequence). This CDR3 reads CASSKQGAESNQPQHF. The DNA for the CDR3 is TGTGCCAGCAGTAAGCAGGGGGCAGAAAGCAATCAGCCCCAGCATTTT.

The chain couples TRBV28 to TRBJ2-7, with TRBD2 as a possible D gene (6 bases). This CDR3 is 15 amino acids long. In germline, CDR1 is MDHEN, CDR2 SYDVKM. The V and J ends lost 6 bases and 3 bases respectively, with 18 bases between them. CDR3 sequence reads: CASRVIAAGGYEQYF. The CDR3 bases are TGTGCCAGCAGAGTGATAGCGGCAGGAGGCTACGAGCAGTACTTC.

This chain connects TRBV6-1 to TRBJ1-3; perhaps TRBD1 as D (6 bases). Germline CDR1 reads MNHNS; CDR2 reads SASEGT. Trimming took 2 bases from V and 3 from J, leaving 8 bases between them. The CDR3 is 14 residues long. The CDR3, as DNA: TGTGCCAGCAGTGAACAAGGGGGTGGAAACACCATATATTTT. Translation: CASSEQGGGNTIYF.

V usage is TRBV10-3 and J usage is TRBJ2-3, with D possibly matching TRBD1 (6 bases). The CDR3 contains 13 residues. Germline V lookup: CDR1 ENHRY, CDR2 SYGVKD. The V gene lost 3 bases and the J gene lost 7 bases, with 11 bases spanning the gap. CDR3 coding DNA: TGTGCCATCAGTGATCCGGACAGAAATACGCAGTATTTT. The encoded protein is CAISDPDRNTQYF.

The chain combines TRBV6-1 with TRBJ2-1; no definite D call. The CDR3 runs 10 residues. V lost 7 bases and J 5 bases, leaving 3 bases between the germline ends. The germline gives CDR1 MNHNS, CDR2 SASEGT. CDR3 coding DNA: TGTGCCAGCACCAACAATGAGCAGTTCTTC. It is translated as CASTNNEQFF.

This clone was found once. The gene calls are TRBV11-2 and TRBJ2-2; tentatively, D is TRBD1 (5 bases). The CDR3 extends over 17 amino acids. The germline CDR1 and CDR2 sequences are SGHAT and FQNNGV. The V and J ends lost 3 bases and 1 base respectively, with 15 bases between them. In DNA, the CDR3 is TGTGCCAGCAGCTTCGAGGCAGGGATGGGGAACACCGGGGAGCTGTTTTTT. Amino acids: CASSFEAGMGNTGELFF.

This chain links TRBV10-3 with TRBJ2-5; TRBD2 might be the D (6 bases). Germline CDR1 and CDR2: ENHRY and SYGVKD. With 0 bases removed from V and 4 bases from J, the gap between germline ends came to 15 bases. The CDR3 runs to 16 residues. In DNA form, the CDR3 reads TGTGCCATCAGTGAGTCTATTACTAGCCGTCGAGAGACCCAGTACTTC. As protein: CAISESITSRRETQYF.

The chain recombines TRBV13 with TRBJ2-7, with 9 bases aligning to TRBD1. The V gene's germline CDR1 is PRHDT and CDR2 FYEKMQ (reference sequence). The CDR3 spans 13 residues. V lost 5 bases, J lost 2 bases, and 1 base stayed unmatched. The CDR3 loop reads CASSRDRAYEQYF. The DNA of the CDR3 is TGTGCCAGCAGCCGGGACAGGGCCTACGAGCAGTACTTC.

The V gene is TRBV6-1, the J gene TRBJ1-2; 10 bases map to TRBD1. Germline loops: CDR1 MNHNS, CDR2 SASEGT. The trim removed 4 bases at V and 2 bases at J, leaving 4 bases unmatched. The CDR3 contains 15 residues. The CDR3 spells CASSGTGQGNYGYTF. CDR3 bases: TGTGCCAGCAGTGGGACGGGACAGGGGAACTATGGCTACACCTTC.

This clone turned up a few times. CDR3 amino acids: CASRETSGSGEQYF. The CDR3 nucleotides are TGTGCCAGCAGGGAGACTAGCGGGAGTGGCGAGCAGTACTTC. V gene TRBV6-6 combines with J gene TRBJ2-7; 12 nucleotides match TRBD2. V shed 6 bases and J 6 bases; nucleotides not matched to a gene: 6. Germline values: CDR1 MNHNY, CDR2 SVGAGI (reference sequence). The CDR3 extends over 14 amino acids.

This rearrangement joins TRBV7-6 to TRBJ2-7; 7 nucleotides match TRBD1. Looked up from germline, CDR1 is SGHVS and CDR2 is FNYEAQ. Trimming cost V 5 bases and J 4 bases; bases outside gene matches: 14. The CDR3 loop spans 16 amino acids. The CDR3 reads CASSLTGTVPGYEQYF. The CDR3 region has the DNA TGTGCCAGCAGCCTGACCGGGACAGTCCCAGGATACGAGCAGTACTTC. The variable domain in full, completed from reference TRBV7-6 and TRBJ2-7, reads GAGVSQSPRYKVTKRGQDVALRCDPISGHVSLYWYRQALGQGPEFLTYFNYEAQQDKSGLPNDRFSAERPEGSISTLTIQRTEQRDSAMYRCASSLTGTVPGYEQYFGPGTRLTVT.

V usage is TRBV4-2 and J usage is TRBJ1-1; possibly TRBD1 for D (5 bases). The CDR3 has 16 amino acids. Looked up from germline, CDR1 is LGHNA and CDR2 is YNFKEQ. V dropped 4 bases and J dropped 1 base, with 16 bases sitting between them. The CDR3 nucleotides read TGTGCCAGCAGCCCCCCGCTGCCTAGGGGGAACACTGAAGCTTTCTTT. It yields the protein CASSPPLPRGNTEAFF.

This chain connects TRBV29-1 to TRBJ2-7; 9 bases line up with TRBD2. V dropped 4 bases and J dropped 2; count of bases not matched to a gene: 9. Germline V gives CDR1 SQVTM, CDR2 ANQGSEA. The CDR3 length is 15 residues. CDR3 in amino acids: CSVGRDSSGAYEQYF. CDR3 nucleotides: TGCAGCGTTGGGCGGGACTCTAGCGGGGCCTACGAGCAGTACTTC.

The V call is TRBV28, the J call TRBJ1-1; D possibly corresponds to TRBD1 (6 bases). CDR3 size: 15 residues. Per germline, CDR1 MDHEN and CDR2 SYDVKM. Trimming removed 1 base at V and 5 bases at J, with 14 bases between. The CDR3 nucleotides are TGTGCCAGCAGTTTATTACAGGGAGGGAAGACTGAAGCTTTCTTT. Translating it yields CASSLLQGGKTEAFF.

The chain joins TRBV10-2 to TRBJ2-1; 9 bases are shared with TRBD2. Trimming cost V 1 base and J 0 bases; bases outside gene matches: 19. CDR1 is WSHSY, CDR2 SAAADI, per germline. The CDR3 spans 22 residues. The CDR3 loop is CASSELDSGTSGSMSSYNEQFF. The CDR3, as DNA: TGCGCCAGCAGTGAGTTGGATTCAGGAACTAGCGGGTCGATGAGCTCCTACAATGAGCAGTTCTTC.

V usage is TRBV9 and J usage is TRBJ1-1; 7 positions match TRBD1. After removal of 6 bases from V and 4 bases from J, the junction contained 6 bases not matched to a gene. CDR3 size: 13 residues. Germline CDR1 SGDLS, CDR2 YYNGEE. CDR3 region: CASNRGGSTEAFF. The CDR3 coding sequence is TGTGCCAGCAACAGGGGAGGATCCACTGAAGCTTTCTTT.

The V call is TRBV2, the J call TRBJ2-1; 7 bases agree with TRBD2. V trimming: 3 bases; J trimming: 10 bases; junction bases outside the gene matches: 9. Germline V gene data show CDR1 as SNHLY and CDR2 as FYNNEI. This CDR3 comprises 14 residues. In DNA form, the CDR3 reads TGTGCCAGCAGTGACGGCCTAGCGGCACGGGAGCAGTTCTTC. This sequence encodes CASSDGLAAREQFF.

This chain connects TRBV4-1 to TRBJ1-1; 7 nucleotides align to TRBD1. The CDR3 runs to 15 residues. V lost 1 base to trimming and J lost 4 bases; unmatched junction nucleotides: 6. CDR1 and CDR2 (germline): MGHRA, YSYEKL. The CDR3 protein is CASSQVQGVGTEAFF. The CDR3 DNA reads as TGCGCCAGCAGCCAAGTCCAGGGGGTTGGCACTGAAGCTTTCTTT.

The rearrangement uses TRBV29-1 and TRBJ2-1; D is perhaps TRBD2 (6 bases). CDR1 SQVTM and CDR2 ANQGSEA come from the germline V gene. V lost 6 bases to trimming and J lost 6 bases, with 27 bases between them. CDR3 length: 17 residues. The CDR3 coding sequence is TGCAGCGTCCGCACCCAGATCAGACGGGAGAGGGGCAATGAGCAGTTCTTC. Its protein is CSVRTQIRRERGNEQFF.

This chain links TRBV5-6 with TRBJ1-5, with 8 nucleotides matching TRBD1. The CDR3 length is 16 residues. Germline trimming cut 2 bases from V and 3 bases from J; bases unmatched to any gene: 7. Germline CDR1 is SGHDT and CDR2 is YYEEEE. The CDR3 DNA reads TGTGCCAGCAGCTTTGGGGCAGGGGGCCTCAATCAGCCCCAGCATTTT. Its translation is CASSFGAGGLNQPQHF.

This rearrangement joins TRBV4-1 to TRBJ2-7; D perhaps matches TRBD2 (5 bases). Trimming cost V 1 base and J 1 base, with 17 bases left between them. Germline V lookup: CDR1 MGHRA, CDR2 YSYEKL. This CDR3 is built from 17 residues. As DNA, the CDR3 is TGCGCCAGCAGCCAAGGCCCAAGCGGCCCCATTTCCTACGAGCAGTACTTC. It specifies CASSQGPSGPISYEQYF.

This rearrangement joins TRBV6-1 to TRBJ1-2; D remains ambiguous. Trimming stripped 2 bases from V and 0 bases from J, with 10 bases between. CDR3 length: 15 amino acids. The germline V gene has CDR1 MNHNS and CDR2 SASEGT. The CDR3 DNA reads TGTGCCAGCAGTGAACAGGCACTAGCTAACTATGGCTACACCTTC. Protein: CASSEQALANYGYTF.

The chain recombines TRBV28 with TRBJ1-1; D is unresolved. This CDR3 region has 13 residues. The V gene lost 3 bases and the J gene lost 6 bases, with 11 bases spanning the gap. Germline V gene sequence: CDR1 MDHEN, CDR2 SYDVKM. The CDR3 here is CASSFGQRAEAFF. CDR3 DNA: TGTGCCAGCAGTTTTGGCCAGCGGGCTGAAGCTTTCTTT.